This T cell receptor (beta chain) was identified in a study of early T cells in non-severe SARS-CoV-2 infection. This clonotype came up a few times. TCRdb redid the calling of the 5' RACE reads with MiXCR, one entry per CDR3 protein. The sample includes 60,000 to 65,000 distinct CDR3 sequences, approximately 8.8% of them seen just once. The CDR3 totals 14 residues. V trimming: 0 bases; J trimming: 7 bases; junction bases outside the gene matches: 6. The germline CDR1 and CDR2 sequences are SGHTA and FQGNSA. This receptor was taken from an adult who was a healthcare worker with PCR-confirmed SARS-CoV-2 infection or an uninfected control (not recorded which). The chain combines TRBV7-2 with TRBJ2-7, with 7 bases identical to TRBD2. The sequences come from whole blood, collected at baseline. The CDR3 loop is CASSLAGGPLEQYF. The CDR3 DNA is TGTGCCAGCAGCTTAGCGGGAGGGCCATTAGAGCAGTACTTC.